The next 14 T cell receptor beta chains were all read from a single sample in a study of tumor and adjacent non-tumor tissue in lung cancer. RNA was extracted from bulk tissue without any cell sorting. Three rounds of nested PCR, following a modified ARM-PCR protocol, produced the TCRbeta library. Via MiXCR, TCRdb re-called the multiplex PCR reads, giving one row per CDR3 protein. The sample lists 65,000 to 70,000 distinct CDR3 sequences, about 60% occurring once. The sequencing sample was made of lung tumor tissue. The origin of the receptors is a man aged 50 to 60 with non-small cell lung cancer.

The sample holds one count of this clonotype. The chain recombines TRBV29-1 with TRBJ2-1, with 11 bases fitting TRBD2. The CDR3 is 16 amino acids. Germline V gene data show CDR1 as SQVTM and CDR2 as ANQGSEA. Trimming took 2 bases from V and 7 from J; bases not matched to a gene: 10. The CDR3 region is CSVESFLAGGRNEQFF. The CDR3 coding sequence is TGCAGCGTTGAATCATTTCTAGCGGGAGGAAGGAATGAGCAGTTCTTC.

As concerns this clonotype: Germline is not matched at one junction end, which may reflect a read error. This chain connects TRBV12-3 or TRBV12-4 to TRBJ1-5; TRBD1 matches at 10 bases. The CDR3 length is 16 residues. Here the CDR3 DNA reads TGTGCCAACAGTTTTTGGGGACAGGGGAGCAATCAGCCCCAGCATTTT. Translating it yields CANSFWGQGSNQPQHF.

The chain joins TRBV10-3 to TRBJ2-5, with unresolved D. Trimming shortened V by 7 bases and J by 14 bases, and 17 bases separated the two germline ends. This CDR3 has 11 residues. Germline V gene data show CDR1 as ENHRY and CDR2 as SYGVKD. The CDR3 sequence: CAIKNQEIQYF. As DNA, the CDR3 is TGTGCCATCAAAAACCAAGAGATCCAATACTTC.

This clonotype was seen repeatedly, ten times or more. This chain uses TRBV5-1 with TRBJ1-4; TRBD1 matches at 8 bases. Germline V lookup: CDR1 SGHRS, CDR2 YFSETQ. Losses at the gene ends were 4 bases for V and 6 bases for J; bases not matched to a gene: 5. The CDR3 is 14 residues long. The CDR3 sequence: CASSPTGADEKLFF. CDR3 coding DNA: TGCGCCAGCAGCCCGACAGGGGCGGATGAAAAACTGTTTTTT. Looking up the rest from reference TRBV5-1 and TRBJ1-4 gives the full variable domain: KAGVTQTPRYLIKTRGQQVTLSCSPISGHRSVSWYQQTPGQGLQFLFEYFSETQRNKGNFPGRFSGRQFSNSRSEMNVSTLELGDSALYLCASSPTGADEKLFFGSGTQLSVL.

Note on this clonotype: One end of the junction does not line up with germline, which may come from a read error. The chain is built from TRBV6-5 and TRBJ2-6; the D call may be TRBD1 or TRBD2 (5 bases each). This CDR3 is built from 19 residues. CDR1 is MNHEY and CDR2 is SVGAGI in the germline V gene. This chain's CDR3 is CASSYGLQVPNSGGNVLTF. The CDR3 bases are TGTGCCAGCAGTTATGGTCTACAGGTACCAAACTCTGGGGGCAACGTCCTGACTTTC.

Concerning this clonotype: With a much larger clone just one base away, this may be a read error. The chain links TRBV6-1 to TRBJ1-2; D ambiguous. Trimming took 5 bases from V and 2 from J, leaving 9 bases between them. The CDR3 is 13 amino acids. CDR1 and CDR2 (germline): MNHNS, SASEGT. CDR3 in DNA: TGTGCCAGCAGTACCGGCAGCAACTATGGCTACACCTTC. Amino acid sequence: CASSTGSNYGYTF.

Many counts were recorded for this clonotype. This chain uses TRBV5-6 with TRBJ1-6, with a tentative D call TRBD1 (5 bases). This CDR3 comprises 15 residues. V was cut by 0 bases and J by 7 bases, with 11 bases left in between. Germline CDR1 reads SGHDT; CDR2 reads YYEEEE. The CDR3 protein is CASSLGDRSNSPLHF. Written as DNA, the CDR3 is TGTGCCAGCAGCTTGGGTGACAGATCCAATTCACCCCTCCACTTT.

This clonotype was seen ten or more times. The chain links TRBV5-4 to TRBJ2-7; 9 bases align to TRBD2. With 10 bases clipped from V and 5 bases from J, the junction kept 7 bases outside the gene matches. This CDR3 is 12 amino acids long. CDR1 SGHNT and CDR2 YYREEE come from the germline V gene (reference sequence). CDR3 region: CAGSSGTHEQYF. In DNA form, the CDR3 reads TGTGCCGGATCTAGCGGGACTCACGAGCAGTACTTC.

The CDR3 sequence is CATSDSSDWGYTF. The CDR3 DNA is TGTGCCACCAGTGATTCGTCCGACTGGGGCTACACCTTC. The chain joins TRBV24-1 to TRBJ1-2; D gene unclear. CDR3 size: 13 residues. Per the germline V gene, CDR1 is KGHDR and CDR2 is SFDVKD. V was trimmed by 2 bases and J by 8 bases, leaving 11 bases between them.

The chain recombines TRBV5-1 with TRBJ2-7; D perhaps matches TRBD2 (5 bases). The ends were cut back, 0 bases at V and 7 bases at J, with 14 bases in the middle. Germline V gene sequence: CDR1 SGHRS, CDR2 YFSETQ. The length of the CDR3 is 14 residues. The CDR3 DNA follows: TGCGCCAGCAGCTTGGAATACTGGGGAGAGGAGCAGTACTTC. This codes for CASSLEYWGEEQYF. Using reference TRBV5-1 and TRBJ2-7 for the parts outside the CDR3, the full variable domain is KAGVTQTPRYLIKTRGQQVTLSCSPISGHRSVSWYQQTPGQGLQFLFEYFSETQRNKGNFPGRFSGRQFSNSRSEMNVSTLELGDSALYLCASSLEYWGEEQYFGPGTRLTVT.

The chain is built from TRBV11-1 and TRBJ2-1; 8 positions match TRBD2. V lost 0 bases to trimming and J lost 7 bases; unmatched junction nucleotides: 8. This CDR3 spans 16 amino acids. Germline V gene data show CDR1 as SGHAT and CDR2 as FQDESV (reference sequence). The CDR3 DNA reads TGTGCCAGCAGCTTAGCTAGCGGGGTGGCGGCGAATGAGCAGTTCTTC. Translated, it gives CASSLASGVAANEQFF.

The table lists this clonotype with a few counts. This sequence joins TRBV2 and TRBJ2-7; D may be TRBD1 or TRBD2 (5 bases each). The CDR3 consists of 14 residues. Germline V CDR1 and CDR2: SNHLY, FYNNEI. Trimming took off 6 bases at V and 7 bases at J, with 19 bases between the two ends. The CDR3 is CASRTGTPSEEQYF. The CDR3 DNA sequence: TGTGCCAGCAGGACCGGGACCCCTTCGGAGGAGCAGTACTTC.

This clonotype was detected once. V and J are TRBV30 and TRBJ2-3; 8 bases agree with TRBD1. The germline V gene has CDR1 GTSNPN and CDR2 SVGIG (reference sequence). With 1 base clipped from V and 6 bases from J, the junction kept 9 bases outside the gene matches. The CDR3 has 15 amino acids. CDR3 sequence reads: CAWSARGPQEDTQYF. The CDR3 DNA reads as TGTGCCTGGAGTGCCAGGGGGCCCCAGGAGGATACGCAGTATTTT.

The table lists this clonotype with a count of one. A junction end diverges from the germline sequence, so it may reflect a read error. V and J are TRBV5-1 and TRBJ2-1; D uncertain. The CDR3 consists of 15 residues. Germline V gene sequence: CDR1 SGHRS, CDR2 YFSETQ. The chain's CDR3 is CASSGTALSGNEQFF. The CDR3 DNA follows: TGCGCCAGCTCCGGAACGGCCCTCTCTGGAAATGAACAGTTCTTC.